What follows describes a single T cell receptor beta chain. What antigen it recognizes has not been identified. Nothing much larger sits one base from this clone, and base qualities are not available. The data derive from a study of blood T cell repertoires in COVID-19 (dated by TCRdb to 2019 to 2021). For the wider study: Samples from collaborators originated in the United States, Italy and Spain and spanned both the acute and convalescent phases of COVID-19. The material from the prospective study consisted of cDNA or gDNA derived from T cells, B-cell-depleted T cells, or PBMCs. Deeply sampled blood TCRbeta repertoires from subjects exposed to, actively infected with, or recovered from COVID-19 were included in the dataset. The repertoires were released in a freely available public database intended as a resource for research on the immune response to SARS-CoV-2. The samples were drawn from two sources: the first 160 participants of the ongoing ImmuneRACE study, and 1,000 to 1,500 subjects contributed by 6 global collaborators. Nearly every sample came with metadata listing a de-identified subject ID, COVID-19 status, age in years and sex. Where HLA class I and class II types were available, the types were taken from metadata supplied by the sample provider, not from assay-based typing. What the study reported, not specific to this receptor: The quantity of clinical and demographic metadata differed by source and by participant and was supplied without curation.

The collaborating institutions used their own protocols to collect whole blood in K2EDTA tubes. For TCRbeta analysis, collaborators shipped samples as frozen whole blood, isolated PBMCs, or DNA extracted from either of those sample types. TCRbeta CDR3 regions were amplified from genomic DNA using the immunoSEQ Assay, a bias-controlled multiplex PCR. On the study's bioinformatics: Nucleated cell counts per sample were estimated from amplification of reference gene primers within the assay. To quantify the absolute abundance of each unique TCRbeta CDR3 rearrangement, sequence reads were collapsed and filtered. For each sample, productive Simpson clonality was calculated as the square root of Simpson's diversity index over productive rearrangements. In its TCRdb copy, this immuneACCESS table keeps in-frame sequences only and misses some clones. Where compared with another copy, unresolved V genes explain less than half of these, and the others have no known cause. V, J and clone size are taken as reported in that table, and D and trimming were inferred from the DNA itself. This sample comprises roughly 150,000 clones, 70% to 90% of them detected only once. Together, the top ten hold approximately 5% of the sample.

Inclusive of the bounding cysteine and phenylalanine, the CDR3 is 19 residues long. Only the CDR3 part of the read is kept: 57 bases, read in frame from the first base. Compared with germline, V lacks 4 bases and J lacks 0 bases; bases without a gene match: 9. CDR1 is given as SNHLY and CDR2 as FYNNEI, both from the germline V gene. The rearrangement combines TRBV2 with TRBJ2-1, with 13 bases matching TRBD2. The sequence came from a woman aged 45-65 years with acute or convalescent COVID-19. The sample consisted of peripheral blood. The bases read TGTGCCAGCAGTGGCCCGACTAGCGGGGGGCTTCGCTCCTACAATGAGCAGTTCTTC. This yields the protein CASSGPTSGGLRSYNEQFF.